This is a list of T cell receptor beta chains from one sample in a study of identical twins. TCRdb passed the 5' RACE reads through MiXCR, listing each CDR3 protein once. The sample contains about 920,000 distinct CDR3 sequences, roughly 12% of which appear only once. Separately, the same data were catalogued under a study of yellow fever vaccine responses in identical twins.

Sequenced material: PBMCs. Every receptor here comes from a woman younger than 30 in good health. The CDR3 runs from the conserved cysteine through the conserved F or W. Each record gives: V gene, J gene, CDR3 protein.

v_gene: TRBV18
j_gene: TRBJ2-1
CDR3aa: CASSPKRQGGNEQFF

v_gene: TRBV5-1
j_gene: TRBJ2-5
CDR3aa: CASSSSVYREETQYF

v_gene: TRBV20-1
j_gene: TRBJ2-3
CDR3aa: CSAKGTGNLDTQYF

v_gene: TRBV15
j_gene: TRBJ1-2
CDR3aa: CATSREGDPTANYGYTF

v_gene: TRBV9
j_gene: TRBJ1-5
CDR3aa: CASSVSGGYNQPQHF

v_gene: TRBV20-1
j_gene: TRBJ2-1
CDR3aa: CSARDGRGMSWQFF

v_gene: TRBV24-1
j_gene: TRBJ2-1
CDR3aa: CATSDLRTSPHEQFF

v_gene: TRBV27
j_gene: TRBJ2-3
CDR3aa: CASSLTSGKYDTQYF

v_gene: TRBV11-2
j_gene: TRBJ2-1
CDR3aa: CASSLDPRWEGLEQFF

v_gene: TRBV7-9
j_gene: TRBJ1-1
CDR3aa: CASSLGGDRGADEAFF

v_gene: TRBV20-1
j_gene: TRBJ2-7
CDR3aa: CSATGLAGVYEQYF

v_gene: TRBV7-2
j_gene: TRBJ2-2
CDR3aa: CASSLVSVRPGELFF

v_gene: TRBV20-1
j_gene: TRBJ2-7
CDR3aa: CSARPSGRYTSYEQYF

v_gene: TRBV12-5
j_gene: TRBJ2-7
CDR3aa: CASGWDPSSYEQYF

v_gene: TRBV7-9
j_gene: TRBJ2-1
CDR3aa: CASSLITGQGTHEQFF

v_gene: TRBV7-6
j_gene: TRBJ2-5
CDR3aa: CASSFPYSGTETQYF

v_gene: TRBV24-1
j_gene: TRBJ2-5
CDR3aa: CATRDRTETQYF

v_gene: TRBV12-3/TRBV12-4
j_gene: TRBJ1-3
CDR3aa: CASSLGDGAGNTIYF

v_gene: TRBV5-6
j_gene: TRBJ1-2
CDR3aa: CASSFVGDYGYTF

v_gene: TRBV7-8
j_gene: TRBJ2-1
CDR3aa: CASSERQSSDYNEQFF

v_gene: TRBV20-1
j_gene: TRBJ2-1
CDR3aa: CSALRSGATEAKQFF

v_gene: TRBV3-1
j_gene: TRBJ2-3
CDR3aa: CASSQGDRGHKDTQYF

v_gene: TRBV5-1
j_gene: TRBJ2-4
CDR3aa: CASSPGLAKNIQYF

v_gene: TRBV10-1
j_gene: TRBJ2-1
CDR3aa: CASSDRLAVDDEQFF

v_gene: TRBV20-1
j_gene: TRBJ1-5
CDR3aa: CSARPPDMQPQHF

v_gene: TRBV2
j_gene: TRBJ2-1
CDR3aa: CASTNRQGTTSQFF

v_gene: TRBV7-2
j_gene: TRBJ1-1
CDR3aa: CASSLAGGPSTEAFF

v_gene: TRBV12-3/TRBV12-4
j_gene: TRBJ1-1
CDR3aa: CASSRTNEYTEAFF

v_gene: TRBV10-2
j_gene: TRBJ2-1
CDR3aa: CASSDGPGGSYNEQFF

v_gene: TRBV5-1
j_gene: TRBJ2-7
CDR3aa: CASSLWGLGQGHEQYF

v_gene: TRBV11-2
j_gene: TRBJ1-1
CDR3aa: CASSLYPQPDVTEAFF

v_gene: TRBV25-1
j_gene: TRBJ2-3
CDR3aa: CASSDPTRITDTQYF

v_gene: TRBV19
j_gene: TRBJ2-1
CDR3aa: CASSEQDRGYNGEQFF

v_gene: TRBV6-1
j_gene: TRBJ2-2
CDR3aa: CASRSLATGELFF

v_gene: TRBV7-8
j_gene: TRBJ2-3
CDR3aa: CASSLAVRGRVTDTQYF

v_gene: TRBV20-1
j_gene: TRBJ1-1
CDR3aa: CSARVGAMNTEAFF

v_gene: TRBV5-1
j_gene: TRBJ2-1
CDR3aa: CASSTMGFYNEQFF

v_gene: TRBV15
j_gene: TRBJ2-2
CDR3aa: CATSRVTDTGELFF

v_gene: TRBV5-4
j_gene: TRBJ2-1
CDR3aa: CAISLGLLSYNEQFF

v_gene: TRBV7-9
j_gene: TRBJ1-4
CDR3aa: CASSSSSQPGFGLFF

v_gene: TRBV24-1
j_gene: TRBJ2-1
CDR3aa: CATQDSIHEQFF

v_gene: TRBV24-1
j_gene: TRBJ2-1
CDR3aa: CATSERGLHEQFF

v_gene: TRBV25-1
j_gene: TRBJ2-2
CDR3aa: CASSALGTGGATGELFF

v_gene: TRBV20-1
j_gene: TRBJ1-1
CDR3aa: CSARGVLGNTEAFF

v_gene: TRBV12-3/TRBV12-4
j_gene: TRBJ2-1
CDR3aa: CASTISRATSLGEQFF

v_gene: TRBV12-3/TRBV12-4
j_gene: TRBJ2-1
CDR3aa: CASGDSYNEQFF

v_gene: TRBV6-1
j_gene: TRBJ2-7
CDR3aa: CASAKGQGASYEQYF

v_gene: TRBV4-1
j_gene: TRBJ2-7
CDR3aa: CASSPVSSGSYEQYF

v_gene: TRBV21-1
j_gene: TRBJ2-4
CDR3aa: CASSKSRGVQWENIQYF

v_gene: TRBV12-3/TRBV12-4
j_gene: TRBJ2-5
CDR3aa: CASRLSGSIQETQYF

v_gene: TRBV4-2
j_gene: TRBJ1-4
CDR3aa: CASSQGQHNEKLFF

v_gene: TRBV12-3/TRBV12-4
j_gene: TRBJ1-4
CDR3aa: CASSPTGLKKLFF

v_gene: TRBV7-2
j_gene: TRBJ2-2
CDR3aa: CACSSRPEGGELFF

v_gene: TRBV29-1
j_gene: TRBJ2-1
CDR3aa: CSVREVLDNEQFF

v_gene: TRBV5-1
j_gene: TRBJ1-4
CDR3aa: CASSFGAEGLNEKLFF

v_gene: TRBV12-3/TRBV12-4
j_gene: TRBJ2-6
CDR3aa: CASSLGETSGANVLTF

v_gene: TRBV6-5
j_gene: TRBJ2-5
CDR3aa: CASSYSLPGGETQYF

v_gene: TRBV7-6
j_gene: TRBJ2-1
CDR3aa: CASSLGSGAGEQFF

v_gene: TRBV3-1
j_gene: TRBJ1-1
CDR3aa: CASSQDLNMNTEAFF